The 17 T cell receptor beta chains presented below share a single source sample, sequenced in a study of blood T cells in healthy people across ages. Combining a sample-barcoded 5' primer with a J-beta primer mix, a second PCR ran for about 7 to 12 cycles. Each CDR3 protein gets one entry after TCRdb re-called the 5' RACE reads with MiXCR. The sample contains around 700,000 distinct CDR3 sequences, about 25% of which appear only once. The same specimen was also included in a second study, on T cells of mothers and their children.

Source material: blood. The receptor set was obtained from a boy under 18 in good health.

This clonotype was counted a few times. The chain links TRBV4-1 to TRBJ2-7; 13 positions match TRBD2. J gave up 4 bases and V 2 bases, and 2 bases lay outside the gene matches. CDR1 is MGHRA and CDR2 is YSYEKL in the germline V gene. The CDR3 spans 15 residues. CDR3 protein: CASSQPTSGRYEQYF. The CDR3 nucleotides read TGCGCCAGCAGCCAACCGACTAGCGGGAGGTACGAGCAGTACTTC.

The chain has TRBV7-8 and TRBJ2-3; D call uncertain. With 4 bases removed from V and 5 bases from J, the gap between germline ends came to 19 bases. The CDR3 runs to 16 residues. CDR1 is SGHVS, CDR2 FQNEAQ, per germline. This CDR3 is CASSSRLPRKGDTQYF. CDR3 coding DNA: TGTGCCAGCAGCTCCCGCCTTCCTAGAAAGGGAGATACGCAGTATTTT.

V is TRBV11-2 and J is TRBJ1-2, with D possibly TRBD1 on 5 matching bases. Germline CDR1 reads SGHAT; CDR2 reads FQNNGV. V was cut by 6 bases and J by 2 bases, with 16 bases left in between. The CDR3 spans 15 residues. The CDR3 sequence: CASSPSRGPNYGYTF. In DNA, the CDR3 is TGTGCCAGCAGTCCCTCTAGGGGACCCAACTATGGCTACACCTTC.

This chain uses TRBV20-1 with TRBJ2-5; D assignment may be TRBD1 or TRBD2 (5 bases each). Germline V gene data show CDR1 as DFQATT and CDR2 as SNEGSKA (reference sequence). This CDR3 region has 16 residues. Trimming took off 6 bases at V and 0 bases at J, with 20 bases between the two ends. The CDR3 loop is CSAFLRDPLYQETQYF. As DNA, the CDR3 is TGCAGTGCCTTTTTAAGGGACCCACTCTACCAAGAGACCCAGTACTTC.

This clonotype was detected a few times. The V call is TRBV20-1, the J call TRBJ2-7; D may match TRBD1 or TRBD2 (5 bases each). The CDR3 is 16 residues long. Germline V gives CDR1 DFQATT, CDR2 SNEGSKA (reference sequence). V was clipped by 3 bases and J by 4 bases, with 22 bases between them. CDR3 protein: CSASPRDRPLTYEQYF. The CDR3 nucleotides read TGCAGTGCTAGCCCCCGGGACCGGCCCTTGACATACGAGCAGTACTTC.

For this clonotype: The junction departs from germline at one end; a sequencing error may be responsible. The gene calls are TRBV6-5 and TRBJ1-2; 7 bases fit TRBD1. The CDR3 contains 14 residues. In germline, CDR1 is MNHEY, CDR2 SVGAGI. CDR3 loop: CASSYGTENYDYTF. CDR3 DNA: TGTGCCAGCAGTTACGGGACAGAGAACTATGACTACACCTTC.

This clonotype was observed a few times. The chain has TRBV2 and TRBJ2-1; 7 nucleotides align to TRBD2. Trimming cost V 2 bases and J 3 bases; bases outside gene matches: 4. Germline V gives CDR1 SNHLY, CDR2 FYNNEI. This CDR3 has 15 amino acids. This CDR3 reads CASSESAGVYNEQFF. DNA for the CDR3: TGTGCCAGCAGTGAATCCGCGGGAGTCTACAATGAGCAGTTCTTC.

A few counts support this clonotype. This chain connects TRBV28 to TRBJ2-7; weak D call: TRBD1 (6 bases). V lost 6 bases and J 1 base, leaving 16 bases between the germline ends. The CDR3 covers 15 residues. Germline values: CDR1 MDHEN, CDR2 SYDVKM. The CDR3 sequence: CASSSQGTKSYEQYF. The CDR3 DNA sequence: TGTGCCAGCAGCTCCCAGGGGACAAAATCCTACGAGCAGTACTTC.

V and J are TRBV4-2 and TRBJ1-5; TRBD1 aligns across 7 bases. Germline V gene lookup returns CDR1 LGHNA and CDR2 YNFKEQ. The CDR3 loop spans 17 amino acids. J gave up 0 bases and V 0 bases, and 5 bases lay outside the gene matches. The CDR3 DNA reads as TGTGCCAGCAGCCAAGATGGGACAGACTTTAGCAATCAGCCCCAGCATTTT. It codes for CASSQDGTDFSNQPQHF.

V usage is TRBV9 and J usage is TRBJ2-2; 7 nucleotides align to TRBD2. J was trimmed by 1 base and V by 4 bases; bases with no gene match: 4. The germline V gene encodes CDR1 SGDLS and CDR2 YYNGEE. The CDR3 is 15 amino acids. The CDR3 is CASSPRTRNTGELFF. The CDR3 DNA follows: TGTGCCAGCAGCCCCCGGACTAGGAACACCGGGGAGCTGTTTTTT.

Written as DNA, the CDR3 is TGTGCCAGCAGCCAATCTCGAGGCCGTAATGAAAAACTGTTTTTT. Amino acid sequence: CASSQSRGRNEKLFF. This sequence joins TRBV14 and TRBJ1-4; D call uncertain. Germline CDR1 SGHDN, CDR2 FVKESK. Trimming stripped 2 bases from V and 4 bases from J, with 11 bases between. This CDR3 is built from 15 residues.

The chain links TRBV2 to TRBJ2-2, with D hard to call. CDR1 is SNHLY, CDR2 FYNNEI, per germline. The V and J ends lost 7 bases and 7 bases respectively, with 10 bases between them. The CDR3 contains 12 residues. This chain's CDR3 is CASTQRSGELFF. The CDR3 DNA reads as TGTGCCAGCACCCAGAGGAGCGGGGAGCTGTTTTTT.

This rearrangement joins TRBV11-2 to TRBJ1-2; D is unclear. The CDR3 spans 15 residues. Trimming shortened V by 5 bases and J by 4 bases, and 17 bases separated the two germline ends. Germline V CDR1 and CDR2: SGHAT, FQNNGV. The CDR3 reads CASSDPDGELYGYTF. CDR3 in DNA: TGTGCCAGCAGCGACCCTGATGGGGAACTCTATGGCTACACCTTC.

This clonotype has a handful of counts. V is TRBV10-3 and J is TRBJ1-1; 7 bases are a match to TRBD1. Per germline, CDR1 ENHRY and CDR2 SYGVKD. The junction had 9 bases not matched to a gene; V was cut back by 3 bases and J by 5 bases. The CDR3 is 15 residues long. As DNA, the CDR3 is TGTGCCATCAGTGATCCCGACAGGGCCGGGACTGAAGCTTTCTTT. Protein: CAISDPDRAGTEAFF.

V is TRBV5-1 and J is TRBJ2-3; D gene ambiguous. From germline, CDR1 is SGHRS and CDR2 YFSETQ. CDR3 length: 16 amino acids. Trimming took off 4 bases at V and 0 bases at J, with 15 bases between the two ends. The chain's CDR3 is CASSPGSRFSTDTQYF. The CDR3 bases are TGCGCCAGCAGCCCCGGTTCCAGGTTTAGCACAGATACGCAGTATTTT.

This chain links TRBV29-1 with TRBJ2-7; the D call may be TRBD1 or TRBD2 (5 bases each). Germline V CDR1 and CDR2: SQVTM, ANQGSEA. The CDR3 extends over 13 amino acids. Trimming took 6 bases from V and 0 from J, leaving 12 bases between them. CDR3 nucleotides: TGCAGCGTCGGGACGGATATCTCCTACGAGCAGTACTTC. This translates into CSVGTDISYEQYF.

The chain uses TRBV13 and TRBJ2-5; D is tentatively TRBD1 or TRBD2 (6 bases each). Trimming removed 4 bases from V and 5 bases from J, with 14 bases in between. Germline V gives CDR1 PRHDT, CDR2 FYEKMQ (reference sequence). CDR3 length: 14 residues. This CDR3 reads CASSSLRGVETQYF. The CDR3 bases are TGTGCCAGCAGCTCCCTAAGGGGGGTGGAGACCCAGTACTTC.